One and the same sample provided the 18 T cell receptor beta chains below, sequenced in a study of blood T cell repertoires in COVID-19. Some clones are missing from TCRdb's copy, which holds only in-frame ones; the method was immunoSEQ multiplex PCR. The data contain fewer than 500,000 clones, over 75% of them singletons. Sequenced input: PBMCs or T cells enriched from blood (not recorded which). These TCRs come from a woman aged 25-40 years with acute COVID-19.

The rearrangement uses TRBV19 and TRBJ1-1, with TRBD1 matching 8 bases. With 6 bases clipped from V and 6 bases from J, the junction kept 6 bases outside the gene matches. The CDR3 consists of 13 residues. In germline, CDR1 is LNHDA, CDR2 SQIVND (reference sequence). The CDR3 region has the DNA TGTGCCAGTAGCAGGGGGCTGTACGCTGAAGCTTTCTTT. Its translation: CASSRGLYAEAFF.

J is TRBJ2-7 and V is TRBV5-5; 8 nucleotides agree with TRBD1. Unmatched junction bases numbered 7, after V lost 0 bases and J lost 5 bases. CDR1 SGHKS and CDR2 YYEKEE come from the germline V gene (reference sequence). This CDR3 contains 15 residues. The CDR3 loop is CASSLGMDRANEQYF. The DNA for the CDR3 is TGTGCCAGCAGCTTGGGTATGGACAGGGCCAACGAGCAGTACTTC.

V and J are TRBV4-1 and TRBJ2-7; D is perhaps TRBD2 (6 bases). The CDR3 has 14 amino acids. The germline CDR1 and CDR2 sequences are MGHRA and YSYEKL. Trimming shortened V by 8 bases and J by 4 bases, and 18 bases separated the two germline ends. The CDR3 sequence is CASGPPGGNYEQYF. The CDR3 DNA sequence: TGCGCCAGCGGCCCCCCAGGAGGGAATTACGAGCAGTACTTC.

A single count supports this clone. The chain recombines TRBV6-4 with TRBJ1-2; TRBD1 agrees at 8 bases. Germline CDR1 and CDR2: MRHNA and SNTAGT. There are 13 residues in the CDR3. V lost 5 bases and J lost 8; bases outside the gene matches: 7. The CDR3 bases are TGTGCCAGCAGTAACAGGGGGTTCGAAGGCTACACCTTC. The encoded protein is CASSNRGFEGYTF.

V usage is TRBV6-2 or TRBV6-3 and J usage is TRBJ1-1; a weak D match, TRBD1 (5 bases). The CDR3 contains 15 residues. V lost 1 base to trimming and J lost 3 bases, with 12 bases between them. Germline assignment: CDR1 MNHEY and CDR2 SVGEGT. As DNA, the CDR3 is TGTGCCAGCAGTTACTTTCGGGGGGGTGACACTGAAGCTTTCTTT. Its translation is CASSYFRGGDTEAFF.

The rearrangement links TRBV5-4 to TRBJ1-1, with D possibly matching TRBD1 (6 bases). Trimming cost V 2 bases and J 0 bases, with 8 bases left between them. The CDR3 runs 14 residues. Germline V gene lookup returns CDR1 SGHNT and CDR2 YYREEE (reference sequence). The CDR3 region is CASSFAGVNTEAFF. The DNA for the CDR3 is TGTGCCAGCAGCTTCGCAGGGGTGAACACTGAAGCTTTCTTT. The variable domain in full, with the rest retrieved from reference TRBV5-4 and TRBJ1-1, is ETGVTQSPTHLIKTRGQQVTLRCSSQSGHNTVSWYQQALGQGPQFIFQYYREEENGRGNFPPRFSGLQFPNYSSELNVNALELDDSALYLCASSFAGVNTEAFFGQGTRLTVV.

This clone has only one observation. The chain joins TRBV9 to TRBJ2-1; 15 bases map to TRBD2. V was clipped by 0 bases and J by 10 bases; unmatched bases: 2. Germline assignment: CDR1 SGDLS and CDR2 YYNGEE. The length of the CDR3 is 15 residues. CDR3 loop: CASSVGGLAGGEQFF. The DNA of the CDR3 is TGTGCCAGCAGCGTAGGAGGACTAGCGGGGGGGGAGCAGTTCTTC. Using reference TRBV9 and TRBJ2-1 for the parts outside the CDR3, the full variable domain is DSGVTQTPKHLITATGQRVTLRCSPRSGDLSVYWYQQSLDQGLQFLIQYYNGEERAKGNILERFSAQQFPDLHSELNLSSLELGDSALYFCASSVGGLAGGEQFFGPGTRLTVL.

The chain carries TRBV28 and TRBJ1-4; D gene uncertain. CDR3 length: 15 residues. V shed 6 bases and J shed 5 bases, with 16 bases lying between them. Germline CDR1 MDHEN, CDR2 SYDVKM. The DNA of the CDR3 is TGTGCCAGCAGCCCCGGTCAGGCAATAAATGAAAAACTGTTTTTT. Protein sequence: CASSPGQAINEKLFF. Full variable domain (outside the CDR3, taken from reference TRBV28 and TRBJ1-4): DVKVTQSSRYLVKRTGEKVFLECVQDMDHENMFWYRQDPGLGLRLIYFSYDVKMKEKGDIPEGYSVSREKKERFSLILESASTNQTSMYLCASSPGQAINEKLFFGSGTQLSVL.

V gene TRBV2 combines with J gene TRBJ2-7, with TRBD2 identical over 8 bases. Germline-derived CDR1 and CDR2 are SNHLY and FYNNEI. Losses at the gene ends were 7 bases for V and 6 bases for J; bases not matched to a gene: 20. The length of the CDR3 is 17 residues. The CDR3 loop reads CASTPRQAGVTGSEQYF. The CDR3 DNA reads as TGTGCCAGCACCCCCCGGCAAGCGGGGGTTACCGGGAGCGAGCAGTACTTC.

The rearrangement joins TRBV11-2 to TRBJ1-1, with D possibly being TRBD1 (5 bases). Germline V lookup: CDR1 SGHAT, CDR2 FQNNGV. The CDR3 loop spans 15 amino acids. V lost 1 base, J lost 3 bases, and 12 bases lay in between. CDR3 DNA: TGTGCCAGCAGCTTAGGGGCGGGACGCTACACTGAAGCTTTCTTT. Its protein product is CASSLGAGRYTEAFF.

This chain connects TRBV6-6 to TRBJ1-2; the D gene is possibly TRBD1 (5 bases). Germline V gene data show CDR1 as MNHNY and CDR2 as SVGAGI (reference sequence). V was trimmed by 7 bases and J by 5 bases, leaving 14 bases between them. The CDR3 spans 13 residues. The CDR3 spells CASTHRGGYGYTF. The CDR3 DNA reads TGTGCCAGCACCCACCGGGGGGGGTATGGCTACACCTTC.

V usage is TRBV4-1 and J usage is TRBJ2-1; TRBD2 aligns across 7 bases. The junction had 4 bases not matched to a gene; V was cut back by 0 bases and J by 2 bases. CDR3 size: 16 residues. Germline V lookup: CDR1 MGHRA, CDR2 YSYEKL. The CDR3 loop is CASSQEGRGAYNEQFF. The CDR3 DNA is TGCGCCAGCAGCCAAGAAGGCCGGGGGGCCTACAATGAGCAGTTCTTC.

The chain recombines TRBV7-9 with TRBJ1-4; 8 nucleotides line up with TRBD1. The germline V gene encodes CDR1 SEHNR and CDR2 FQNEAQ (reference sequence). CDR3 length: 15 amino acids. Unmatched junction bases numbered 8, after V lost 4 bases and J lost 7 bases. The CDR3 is CASSSPRTGSEKLFF. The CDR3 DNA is TGTGCCAGCAGCTCCCCCCGGACAGGGAGTGAAAAACTGTTTTTT.

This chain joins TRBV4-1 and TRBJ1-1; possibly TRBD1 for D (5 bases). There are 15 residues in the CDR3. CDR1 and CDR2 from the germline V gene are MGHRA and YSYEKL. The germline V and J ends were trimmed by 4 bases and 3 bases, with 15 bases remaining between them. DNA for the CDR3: TGCGCCAGCAGCCCACACGGGGGAGTTTACACTGAAGCTTTCTTT. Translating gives CASSPHGGVYTEAFF.

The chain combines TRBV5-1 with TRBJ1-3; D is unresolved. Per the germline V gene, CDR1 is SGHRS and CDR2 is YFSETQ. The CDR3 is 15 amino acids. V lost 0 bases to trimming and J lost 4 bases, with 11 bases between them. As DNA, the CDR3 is TGCGCCAGCAGCTTGGCCTTGGCCTGGGGAAACACCATATATTTT. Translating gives CASSLALAWGNTIYF.

This chain's CDR3 is CASSLVGPAGGPDEQYF. The DNA for the CDR3 is TGTGCCAGCAGCTTAGTGGGTCCGGCGGGGGGTCCCGACGAGCAGTACTTC. The J gene is TRBJ2-7, the V gene TRBV7-8; TRBD2 aligns across 8 bases. J lost 5 bases, V lost 1 base, and 13 bases had no gene match. The V gene's germline CDR1 is SGHVS and CDR2 FQNEAQ. CDR3 length: 17 residues.

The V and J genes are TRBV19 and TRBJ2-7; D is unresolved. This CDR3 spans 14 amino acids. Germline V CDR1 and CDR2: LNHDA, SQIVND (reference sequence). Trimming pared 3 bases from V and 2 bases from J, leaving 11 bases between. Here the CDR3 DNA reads TGTGCCAGTAGTATTCGCGGCAGAACCTACGAGCAGTACTTC. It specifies CASSIRGRTYEQYF.

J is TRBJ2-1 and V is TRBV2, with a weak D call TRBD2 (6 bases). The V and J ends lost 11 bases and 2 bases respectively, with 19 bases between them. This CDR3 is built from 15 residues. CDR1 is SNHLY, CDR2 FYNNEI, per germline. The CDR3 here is CASSPGGAAYNEQFF. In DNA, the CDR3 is TGTGCCTCCTCGCCGGGCGGGGCGGCCTACAATGAGCAGTTCTTC.